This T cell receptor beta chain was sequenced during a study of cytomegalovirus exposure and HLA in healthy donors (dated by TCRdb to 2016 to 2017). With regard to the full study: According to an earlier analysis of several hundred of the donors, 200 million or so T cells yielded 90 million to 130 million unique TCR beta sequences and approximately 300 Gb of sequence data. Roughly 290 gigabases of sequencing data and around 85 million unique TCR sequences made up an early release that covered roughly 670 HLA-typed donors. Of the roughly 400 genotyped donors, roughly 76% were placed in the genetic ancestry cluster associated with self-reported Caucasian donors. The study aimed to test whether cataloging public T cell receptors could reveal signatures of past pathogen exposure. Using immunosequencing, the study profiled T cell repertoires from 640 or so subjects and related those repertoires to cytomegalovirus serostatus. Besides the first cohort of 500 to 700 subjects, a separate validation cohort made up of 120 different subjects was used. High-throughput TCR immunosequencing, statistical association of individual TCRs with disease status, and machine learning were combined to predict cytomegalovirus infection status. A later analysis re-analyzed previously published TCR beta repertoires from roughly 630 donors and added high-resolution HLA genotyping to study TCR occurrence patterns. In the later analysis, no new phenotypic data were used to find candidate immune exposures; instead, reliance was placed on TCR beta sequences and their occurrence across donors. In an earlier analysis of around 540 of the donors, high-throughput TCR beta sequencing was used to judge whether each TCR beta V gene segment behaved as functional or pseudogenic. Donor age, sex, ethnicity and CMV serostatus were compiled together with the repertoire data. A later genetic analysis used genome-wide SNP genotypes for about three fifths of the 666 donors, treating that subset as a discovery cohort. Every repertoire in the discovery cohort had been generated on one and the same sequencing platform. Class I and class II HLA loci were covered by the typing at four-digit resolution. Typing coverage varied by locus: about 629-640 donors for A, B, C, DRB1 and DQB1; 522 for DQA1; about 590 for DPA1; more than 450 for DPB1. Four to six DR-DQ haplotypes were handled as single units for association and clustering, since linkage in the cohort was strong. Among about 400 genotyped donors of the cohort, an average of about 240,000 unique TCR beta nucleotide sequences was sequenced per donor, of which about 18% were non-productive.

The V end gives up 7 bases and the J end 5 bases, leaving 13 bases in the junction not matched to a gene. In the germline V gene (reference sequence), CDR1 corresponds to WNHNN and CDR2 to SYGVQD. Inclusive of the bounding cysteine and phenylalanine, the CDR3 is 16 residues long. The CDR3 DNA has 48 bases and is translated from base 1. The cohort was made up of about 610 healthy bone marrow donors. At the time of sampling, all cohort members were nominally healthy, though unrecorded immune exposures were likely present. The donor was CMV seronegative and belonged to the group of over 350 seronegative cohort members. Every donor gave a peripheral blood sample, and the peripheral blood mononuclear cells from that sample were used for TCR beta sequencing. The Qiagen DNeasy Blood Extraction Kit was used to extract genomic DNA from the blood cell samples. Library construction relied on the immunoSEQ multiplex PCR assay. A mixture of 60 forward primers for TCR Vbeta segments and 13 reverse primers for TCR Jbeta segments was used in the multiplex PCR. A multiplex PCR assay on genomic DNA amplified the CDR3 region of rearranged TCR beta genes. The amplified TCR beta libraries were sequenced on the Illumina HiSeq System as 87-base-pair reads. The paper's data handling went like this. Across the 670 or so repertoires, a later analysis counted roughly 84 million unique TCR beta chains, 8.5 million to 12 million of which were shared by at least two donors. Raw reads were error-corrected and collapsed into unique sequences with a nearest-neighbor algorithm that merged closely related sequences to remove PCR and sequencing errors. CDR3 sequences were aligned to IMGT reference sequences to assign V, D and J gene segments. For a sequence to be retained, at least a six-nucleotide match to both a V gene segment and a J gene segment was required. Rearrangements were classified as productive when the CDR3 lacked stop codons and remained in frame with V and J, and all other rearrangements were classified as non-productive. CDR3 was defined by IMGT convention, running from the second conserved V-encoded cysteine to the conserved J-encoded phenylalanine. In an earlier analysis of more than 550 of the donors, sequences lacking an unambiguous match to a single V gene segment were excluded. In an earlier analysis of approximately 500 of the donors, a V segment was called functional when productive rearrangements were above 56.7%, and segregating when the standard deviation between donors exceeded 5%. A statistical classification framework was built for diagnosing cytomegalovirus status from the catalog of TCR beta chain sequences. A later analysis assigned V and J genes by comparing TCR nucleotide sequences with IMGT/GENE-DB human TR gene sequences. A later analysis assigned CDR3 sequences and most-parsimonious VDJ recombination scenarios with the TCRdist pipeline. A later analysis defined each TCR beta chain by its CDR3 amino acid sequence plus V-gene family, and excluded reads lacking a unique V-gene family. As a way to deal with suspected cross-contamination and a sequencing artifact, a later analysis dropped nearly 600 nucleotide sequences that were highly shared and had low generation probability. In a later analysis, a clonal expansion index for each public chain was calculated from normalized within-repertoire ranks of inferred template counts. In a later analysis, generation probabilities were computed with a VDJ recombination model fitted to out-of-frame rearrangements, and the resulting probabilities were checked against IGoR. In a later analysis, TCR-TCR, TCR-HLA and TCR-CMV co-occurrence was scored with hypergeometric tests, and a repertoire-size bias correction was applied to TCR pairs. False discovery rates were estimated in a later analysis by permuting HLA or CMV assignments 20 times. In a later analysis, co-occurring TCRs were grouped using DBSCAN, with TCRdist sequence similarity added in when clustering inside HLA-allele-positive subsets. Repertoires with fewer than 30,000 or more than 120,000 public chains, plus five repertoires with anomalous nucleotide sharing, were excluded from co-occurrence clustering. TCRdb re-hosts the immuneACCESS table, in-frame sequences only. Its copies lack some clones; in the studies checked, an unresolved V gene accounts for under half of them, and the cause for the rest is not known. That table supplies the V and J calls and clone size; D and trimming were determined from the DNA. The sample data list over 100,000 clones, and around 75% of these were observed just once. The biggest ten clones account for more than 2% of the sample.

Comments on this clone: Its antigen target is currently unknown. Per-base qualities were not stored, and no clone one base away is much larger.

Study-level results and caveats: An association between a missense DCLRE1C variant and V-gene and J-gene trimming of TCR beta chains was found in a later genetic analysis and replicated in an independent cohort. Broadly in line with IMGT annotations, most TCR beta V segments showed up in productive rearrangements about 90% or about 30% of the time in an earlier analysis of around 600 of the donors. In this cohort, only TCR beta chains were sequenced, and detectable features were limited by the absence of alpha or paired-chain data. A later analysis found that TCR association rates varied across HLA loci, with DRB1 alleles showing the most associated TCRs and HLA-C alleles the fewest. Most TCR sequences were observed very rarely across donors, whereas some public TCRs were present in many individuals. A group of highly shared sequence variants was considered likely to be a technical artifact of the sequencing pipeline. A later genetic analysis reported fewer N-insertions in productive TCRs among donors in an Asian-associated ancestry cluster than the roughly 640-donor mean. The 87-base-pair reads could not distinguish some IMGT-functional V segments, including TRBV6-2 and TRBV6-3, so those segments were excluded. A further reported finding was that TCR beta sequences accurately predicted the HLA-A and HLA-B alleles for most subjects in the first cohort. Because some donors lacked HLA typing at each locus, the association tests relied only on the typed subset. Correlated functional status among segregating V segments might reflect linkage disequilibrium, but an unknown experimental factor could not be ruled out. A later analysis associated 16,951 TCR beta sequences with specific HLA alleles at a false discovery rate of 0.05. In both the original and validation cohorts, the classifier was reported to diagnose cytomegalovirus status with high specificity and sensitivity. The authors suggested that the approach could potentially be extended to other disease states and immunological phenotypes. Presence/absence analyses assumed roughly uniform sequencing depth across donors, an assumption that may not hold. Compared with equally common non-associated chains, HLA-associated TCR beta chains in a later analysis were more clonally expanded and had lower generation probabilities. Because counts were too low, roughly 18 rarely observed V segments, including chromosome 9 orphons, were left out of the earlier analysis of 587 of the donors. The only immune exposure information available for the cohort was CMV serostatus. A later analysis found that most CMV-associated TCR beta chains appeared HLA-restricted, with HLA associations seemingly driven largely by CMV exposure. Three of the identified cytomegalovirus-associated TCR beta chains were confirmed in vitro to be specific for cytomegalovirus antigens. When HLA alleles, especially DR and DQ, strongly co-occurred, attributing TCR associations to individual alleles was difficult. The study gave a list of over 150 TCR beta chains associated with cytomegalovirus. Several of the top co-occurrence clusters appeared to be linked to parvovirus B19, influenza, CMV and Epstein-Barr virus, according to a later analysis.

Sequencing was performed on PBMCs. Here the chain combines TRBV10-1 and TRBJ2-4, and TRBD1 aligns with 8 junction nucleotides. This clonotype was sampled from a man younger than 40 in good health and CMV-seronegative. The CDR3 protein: CASNKGGRGRENIQYF. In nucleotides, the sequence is TGCGCCAGCAACAAGGGCGGCAGGGGGCGCGAAAACATTCAGTACTTC.